Given below is one TCR beta chain in context. Antigen: not known. This sample was included in a study of T cell responses to AZD1222 COVID-19 vaccine. General study points: Elevations in Spike-specific TCR breadth and depth followed administration of two AZD1222 doses.

Here immunoSEQ multiplex PCR was the method, and the copy in TCRdb shows in-frame clones only, minus some. The sample records 90,000 to 150,000 clones, 91% being singletons. Per germline, CDR1 MNHEY and CDR2 SVGAGI. This CDR3 region has 15 residues. Trimming cost V 4 bases and J 5 bases, with 18 bases left between them. The source was peripheral blood, collected on day 0 of AZD1222 vaccination. This TCR was sampled from an adult in good health. V gene TRBV6-5 combines with J gene TRBJ2-7, with D perhaps TRBD1 (6 bases). In DNA form, the CDR3 reads TGTGCCAGCAGTTCCCCGGGACACAGGGCCCACGAGCAGTACTTC. It specifies CASSSPGHRAHEQYF.